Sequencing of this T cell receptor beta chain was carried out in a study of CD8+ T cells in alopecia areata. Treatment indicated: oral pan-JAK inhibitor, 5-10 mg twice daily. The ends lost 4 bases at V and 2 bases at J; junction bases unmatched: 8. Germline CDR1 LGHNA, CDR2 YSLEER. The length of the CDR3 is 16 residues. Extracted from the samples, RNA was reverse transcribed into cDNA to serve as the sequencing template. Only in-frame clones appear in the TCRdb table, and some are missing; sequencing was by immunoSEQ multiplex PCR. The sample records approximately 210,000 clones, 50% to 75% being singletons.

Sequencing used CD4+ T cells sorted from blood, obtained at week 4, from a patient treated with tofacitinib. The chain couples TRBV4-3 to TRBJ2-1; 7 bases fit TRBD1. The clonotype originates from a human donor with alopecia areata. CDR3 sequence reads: CASSPEVQGTYNEQFF. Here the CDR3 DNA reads TGCGCCAGCAGCCCGGAGGTACAGGGGACCTACAATGAGCAGTTCTTC.